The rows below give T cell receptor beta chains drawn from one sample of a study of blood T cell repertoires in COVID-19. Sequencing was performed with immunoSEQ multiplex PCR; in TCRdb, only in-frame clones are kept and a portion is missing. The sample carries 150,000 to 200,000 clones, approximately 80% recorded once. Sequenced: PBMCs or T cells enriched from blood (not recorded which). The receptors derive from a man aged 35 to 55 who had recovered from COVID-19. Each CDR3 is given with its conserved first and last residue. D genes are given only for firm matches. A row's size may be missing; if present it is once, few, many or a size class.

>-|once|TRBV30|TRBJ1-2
CAWSLGGGEVYGYTF
TGTGCCTGGTCCCTGGGTGGGGGCGAAGTCTATGGCTACACCTTC
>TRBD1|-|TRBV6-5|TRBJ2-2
CASTSRGSPAGELFF
TGTGCCAGCACCTCCAGGGGGTCTCCTGCCGGGGAGCTGTTTTTT
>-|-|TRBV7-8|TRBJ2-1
CASSLAPVGVQFF
TGTGCCAGCAGCTTAGCTCCAGTGGGAGTGCAGTTCTTC
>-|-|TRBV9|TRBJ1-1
CASSPNFRQIMNTEAFF
TGTGCCAGCAGCCCCAATTTCAGACAGATAATGAACACTGAAGCTTTCTTT
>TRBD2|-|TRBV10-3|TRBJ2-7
CAISGTSGSRDEQYF
TGTGCCATCAGTGGAACTAGCGGGAGTAGGGACGAGCAGTACTTC
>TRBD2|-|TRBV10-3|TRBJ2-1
CAISATSGGGYNEQFF
TGTGCCATCAGTGCAACTAGCGGGGGGGGCTACAATGAGCAGTTCTTC
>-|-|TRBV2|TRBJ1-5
CASSDEDSNQPQHF
TGTGCCAGCAGTGACGAGGATAGCAATCAGCCCCAGCATTTT
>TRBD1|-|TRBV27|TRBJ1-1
CASRFGTANTEAFF
TGTGCCAGCAGATTTGGGACAGCGAACACTGAAGCTTTCTTT
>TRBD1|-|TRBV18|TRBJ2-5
CASSEGQAQTQYF
TGTGCCAGCTCAGAAGGACAGGCCCAGACCCAGTACTTC
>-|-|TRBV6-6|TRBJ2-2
CASTNLGRGSGELFF
TGTGCCAGCACGAATTTGGGCAGGGGTAGCGGGGAGCTGTTTTTT
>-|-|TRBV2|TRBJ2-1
CASSGSGSYEQFF
TGTGCCAGCAGTGGGTCGGGGTCGTATGAGCAGTTCTTC
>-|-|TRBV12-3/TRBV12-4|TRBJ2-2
CASTLAPGELFF
TGTGCCAGCACCCTGGCCCCCGGGGAGCTGTTTTTT
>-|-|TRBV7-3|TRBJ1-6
CASSLQGYNSPLHF
TGTGCCAGCAGCTTACAGGGGTATAATTCACCCCTCCACTTT
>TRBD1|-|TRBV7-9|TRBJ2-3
CASSLAQGADTQYF
TGTGCCAGCAGCTTAGCCCAGGGGGCAGATACGCAGTATTTT